This is a list of T cell receptor beta chains from one sample in a study of shared clonotypes between healthy human individuals. TCRdb keeps only in-frame clones here, not all; method: immunoSEQ multiplex PCR. The sample holds about 680,000 clones, 90% to 95% seen once. Sequencing was performed on naive CD8+ T cells sorted from blood. Source of these receptors: a young man in good health. The CDR3 runs from the conserved cysteine through the conserved F or W.

J gene: TRBJ2-1; V gene: TRBV6-9; CDR3 protein: CASWTGSSYNEQFF
J gene: TRBJ1-2; V gene: TRBV10-1; CDR3 protein: CASSGWPDWGYTF
J gene: TRBJ2-7; V gene: TRBV27; CDR3 protein: CATSRGGWEQYF
J gene: TRBJ2-1; V gene: TRBV7-9; CDR3 protein: CASSFAGLSLFEQFF
J gene: TRBJ2-7; V gene: TRBV10-1; CDR3 protein: CASSVLGDLKGEQYF
J gene: TRBJ2-7; V gene: TRBV5-5; CDR3 protein: CASSLGWQGDFYEQYF
J gene: TRBJ2-5; V gene: TRBV29-1; CDR3 protein: CSVVPRLGRQETQYF
J gene: TRBJ2-7; V gene: TRBV27; CDR3 protein: CASRPGTPSYEQYF
J gene: TRBJ2-7; V gene: TRBV7-2; CDR3 protein: CASSLYGGGGYEQYF
J gene: TRBJ1-2; V gene: TRBV28; CDR3 protein: CASRLTGSDYGYTF
J gene: TRBJ1-1; V gene: TRBV7-2; CDR3 protein: CASSPKGYRDEAFF
J gene: TRBJ1-1; V gene: TRBV4-1; CDR3 protein: CASSQEGPSIATEAFF
J gene: TRBJ1-1; V gene: TRBV10-2; CDR3 protein: CASSESGRYGDTEAFF
J gene: TRBJ1-2; V gene: TRBV18; CDR3 protein: CASSPPAVYGYTF
J gene: TRBJ1-5; V gene: TRBV7-9; CDR3 protein: CASSSEVDFNQPQHF
J gene: TRBJ2-3; V gene: TRBV7-9; CDR3 protein: CASSLATQTSTDTQYF
J gene: TRBJ1-2; V gene: TRBV2; CDR3 protein: CASRGDRDKGYTF
J gene: TRBJ2-3; V gene: TRBV27; CDR3 protein: CASRVSASTDTQYF
J gene: TRBJ1-1; V gene: TRBV6-1; CDR3 protein: CASSSYLYLQTEAFF
J gene: TRBJ1-4; V gene: TRBV2; CDR3 protein: CASLGNPTNEKLFF
J gene: TRBJ2-7; V gene: TRBV4-1; CDR3 protein: CASSQALPGQAYEQYF
J gene: TRBJ1-1; V gene: TRBV4-2; CDR3 protein: CASSQDEGSVRDTEAFF
J gene: TRBJ2-1; V gene: TRBV9; CDR3 protein: CASSVEGLGYNEQFF
J gene: TRBJ1-1; V gene: TRBV7-2; CDR3 protein: CATPGGGTEAFF
J gene: TRBJ2-3; V gene: TRBV7-2; CDR3 protein: CASSLDFTDTQYF
J gene: TRBJ2-7; V gene: TRBV27; CDR3 protein: CASSFEGFKYEQYF
J gene: TRBJ2-7; V gene: TRBV10-3; CDR3 protein: CAISDDTETYEQYF
J gene: TRBJ2-1; V gene: TRBV7-2; CDR3 protein: CASSLAREGSYNEQFF
J gene: TRBJ2-1; V gene: TRBV28; CDR3 protein: CASSSGLVSYNEQFF
J gene: TRBJ2-1; V gene: TRBV27; CDR3 protein: CASSLGSAYNEQFF
J gene: TRBJ2-7; V gene: TRBV27; CDR3 protein: CASRKREAPYEQYF
J gene: TRBJ2-6; V gene: TRBV28; CDR3 protein: CASSLRVSRSGANVLTF
J gene: TRBJ2-7; V gene: TRBV5-4; CDR3 protein: CASSFGSSYEQYF
J gene: TRBJ1-1; V gene: TRBV4-1; CDR3 protein: CASSQGQSWGTEAFF
J gene: TRBJ2-7; V gene: TRBV28; CDR3 protein: CASSQIQGLADSWGEQYF
J gene: TRBJ1-2; V gene: TRBV4-3; CDR3 protein: CASSQRTATSSNYGYTF
J gene: TRBJ1-4; V gene: TRBV7-9; CDR3 protein: CASSLGEDEKLFF